A single sample gave rise to the 19 T cell receptor beta chains below, sequenced in a study of technical replicates of blood from a handful of donors. Using immunoSEQ multiplex PCR, the repertoire was profiled, and TCRdb retains in-frame clones only, with some absent. The sample contains over 70,000 clones, approximately 95% of which appear only once. Specimen: T cells isolated from PBMCs. These receptors were collected from a human donor in good health.

The chain combines TRBV6-5 with TRBJ2-1; D gene uncertain. The CDR3 length is 11 residues. V was shortened by 6 bases and J by 7 bases, with 7 bases between the two germline ends. Germline loops: CDR1 MNHEY, CDR2 SVGAGI. CDR3 region: CASSGDNEQFF. The CDR3 DNA sequence: TGTGCCAGCAGCGGAGATAATGAGCAGTTCTTC.

The chain combines TRBV28 with TRBJ2-5; D perhaps matches TRBD2 (5 bases). Trimming removed 3 bases at V and 1 base at J, with 9 bases between. In germline, CDR1 is MDHEN, CDR2 SYDVKM. This CDR3 has 14 amino acids. For the CDR3, the DNA is TGTGCCAGCAGTTTGAGGGTCTCCCAAGAGACCCAGTACTTC. Translation gives CASSLRVSQETQYF.

This chain uses TRBV19 with TRBJ2-5, with 8 bases lining up with TRBD1. CDR1 is LNHDA, CDR2 SQIVND, per germline (reference sequence). The ends lost 7 bases at V and 2 bases at J; junction bases unmatched: 9. The CDR3 loop spans 15 amino acids. The CDR3, as DNA: TGTGCCAGTACCAGCCCCCACAGGGGGCAAGAGACCCAGTACTTC. This sequence encodes CASTSPHRGQETQYF.

The genes are TRBV5-1 and TRBJ2-3, with TRBD1 matching 10 bases. The junction had 9 bases not matched to a gene; V was cut back by 4 bases and J by 7 bases. The CDR3 is 15 amino acids. The germline gives CDR1 SGHRS, CDR2 YFSETQ. CDR3 loop: CASSLEGQGFYTQYF. The CDR3 nucleotides are TGCGCCAGCAGCCTGGAGGGACAGGGGTTTTATACGCAGTATTTT. Full variable domain (rest looked up from reference TRBV5-1 and TRBJ2-3): KAGVTQTPRYLIKTRGQQVTLSCSPISGHRSVSWYQQTPGQGLQFLFEYFSETQRNKGNFPGRFSGRQFSNSRSEMNVSTLELGDSALYLCASSLEGQGFYTQYFGPGTRLTVL.

The chain recombines TRBV5-1 with TRBJ1-2, with a tentative D call TRBD1 (6 bases). V was shortened by 7 bases and J by 4 bases, with 14 bases between the two germline ends. The CDR3 totals 13 residues. Germline CDR1 reads SGHRS; CDR2 reads YFSETQ. Written as DNA, the CDR3 is TGCGCCAGCCACAGGGACCCCAGCTATGGCTACACCTTC. Translating gives CASHRDPSYGYTF.

The chain combines TRBV4-3 with TRBJ2-2, with 7 positions matching TRBD2. The CDR3 is 14 amino acids. Germline V gene lookup returns CDR1 LGHNA and CDR2 YSLEER. The J segment lost 5 bases and the V segment lost 1 base, leaving 1 base of the junction unmatched. In DNA form, the CDR3 reads TGCGCCAGCAGCCAAGGGGGGGGGACCGGGGAGCTGTTTTTT. It is translated as CASSQGGGTGELFF.

This chain connects TRBV18 to TRBJ2-7, with D maybe TRBD2 (5 bases). Germline CDR1 is KGHSH and CDR2 is LQKENI. The CDR3 runs 15 residues. V shed 3 bases and J shed 2 bases, with 14 bases lying between them. This chain's CDR3 is CASSPYGEGTYEQYF. The CDR3 nucleotides are TGTGCCAGCTCACCCTACGGAGAGGGCACCTACGAGCAGTACTTC. The full variable domain, in which reference TRBV18 and TRBJ2-7 provide the parts outside the CDR3, is NAGVMQNPRHLVRRRGQEARLRCSPMKGHSHVYWYRQLPEEGLKFMVYLQKENIIDESGMPKERFSAEFPKEGPSILRIQQVVRGDSAAYFCASSPYGEGTYEQYFGPGTRLTVT.

This chain connects TRBV4-3 to TRBJ2-1, with D tentatively TRBD2 (7 bases). The V and J ends lost 4 bases and 9 bases respectively, with 19 bases between them. The CDR3 sequence is 15 residues long. Germline V CDR1 and CDR2: LGHNA, YSLEER. The CDR3 DNA reads TGCGCCAGCAGCCCCTTAGATCGCGGGGGCGGTGAGCAGTTCTTC. Protein sequence: CASSPLDRGGGEQFF.

The chain joins TRBV29-1 to TRBJ2-3; unclear D gene. The length of the CDR3 is 13 residues. Trimming shortened V by 2 bases and J by 0 bases, and 6 bases separated the two germline ends. Germline CDR1 SQVTM, CDR2 ANQGSEA. As DNA, the CDR3 is TGCAGCGTTGAATCCAGTAGCACAGATACGCAGTATTTT. Translating it yields CSVESSSTDTQYF.

This chain connects TRBV13 to TRBJ1-5; D gene ambiguous. Germline V gene data show CDR1 as PRHDT and CDR2 as FYEKMQ (reference sequence). The V end was cut by 5 bases, the J end by 4 bases, with 9 bases between. The CDR3 totals 13 residues. DNA for the CDR3: TGTGCCAGCAGCCACAGCCCTAATCAGCCCCAGCATTTT. Amino acid sequence: CASSHSPNQPQHF.

This chain uses TRBV7-3 with TRBJ2-1; 7 bases are shared with TRBD2. V gave up 2 bases and J gave up 3 bases; unmatched junction bases: 1. This CDR3 is 14 amino acids long. Germline V CDR1 and CDR2: SGHTA, FQGTGA. CDR3 residues: CASSLASGYNEQFF. In DNA, the CDR3 is TGTGCCAGCAGCTTAGCTAGCGGCTACAATGAGCAGTTCTTC. The full variable domain, its missing parts supplied by reference TRBV7-3 and TRBJ2-1, is GAGVSQTPSNKVTEKGKYVELRCDPISGHTALYWYRQSLGQGPEFLIYFQGTGAADDSGLPNDRFFAVRPEGSVSTLKIQRTERGDSAVYLCASSLASGYNEQFFGPGTRLTVL.

The genes are TRBV29-1 and TRBJ2-7, with 7 bases matching TRBD2. Germline CDR1 and CDR2: SQVTM and ANQGSEA. This CDR3 has 13 amino acids. V lost 7 bases to trimming and J lost 0 bases; unmatched junction nucleotides: 6. As DNA, the CDR3 is TGCAGCGCCCAGGGACTACTCTCCTACGAGCAGTACTTC. It yields the protein CSAQGLLSYEQYF.

This rearrangement joins TRBV7-3 to TRBJ1-2; 7 bases are a match to TRBD1. CDR3 size: 19 residues. Germline loops: CDR1 SGHTA, CDR2 FQGTGA. With V trimmed by 0 bases and J by 4 bases, 17 bases remained unmatched. CDR3 sequence: CASSLTFGGVTGDVYGYTF. CDR3 sequence (DNA): TGTGCCAGCAGCTTAACGTTCGGGGGGGTTACAGGGGATGTCTATGGCTACACCTTC.

This clone was found once. The rearrangement joins TRBV30 to TRBJ2-2; the D gene is possibly TRBD1 (5 bases). Deletions cut 2 bases from V and 0 bases from J, with 10 bases between. The germline gives CDR1 GTSNPN, CDR2 SVGIG (reference sequence). This CDR3 is built from 15 residues. CDR3 in amino acids: CAWSYEQANTGELFF. The CDR3 DNA reads as TGTGCCTGGAGTTATGAACAGGCGAACACCGGGGAGCTGTTTTTT.

This rearrangement joins TRBV7-9 to TRBJ2-1; the D is unclear. In germline, CDR1 is SEHNR, CDR2 FQNEAQ (reference sequence). The CDR3 runs 16 residues. V lost 5 bases and J 5 bases, leaving 19 bases between the germline ends. In DNA form, the CDR3 reads TGTGCCAGCAGCCTGGCTGGTGGGCCAGTAAACAATGAGCAGTTCTTC. Its protein is CASSLAGGPVNNEQFF.

The chain recombines TRBV15 with TRBJ2-3, with D unclear. Trimming stripped 0 bases from V and 6 bases from J, with 7 bases between. The CDR3 loop spans 13 amino acids. The germline V gene encodes CDR1 LNHNV and CDR2 YYDKDF (reference sequence). CDR3 residues: CATSRDFSDTQYF. CDR3 DNA: TGTGCCACCAGCAGAGACTTCTCCGATACGCAGTATTTT. Looking up the rest from reference TRBV15 and TRBJ2-3 gives the full variable domain: DAMVIQNPRYQVTQFGKPVTLSCSQTLNHNVMYWYQQKSSQAPKLLFHYYDKDFNNEADTPDNFQSRRPNTSFCFLDIRSPGLGDTAMYLCATSRDFSDTQYFGPGTRLTVL.

This clone has only one observation. The gene calls are TRBV19 and TRBJ1-2; unclear D gene. Germline V gene lookup returns CDR1 LNHDA and CDR2 SQIVND (reference sequence). The CDR3 covers 14 residues. V lost 4 bases to trimming and J lost 4 bases, with 13 bases between them. The CDR3 DNA reads as TGTGCCAGTAGTAAAGAGAGGTGGAGCTATGGCTACACCTTC. Its translation: CASSKERWSYGYTF.

V usage is TRBV9 and J usage is TRBJ2-7; TRBD2 might be the D (6 bases). The CDR3 covers 14 residues. Trimming shortened V by 0 bases and J by 3 bases, and 10 bases separated the two germline ends. Germline V gene lookup returns CDR1 SGDLS and CDR2 YYNGEE. For the CDR3, the DNA is TGTGCCAGCAGCGTAGGGCGGGATAACTACGAGCAGTACTTC. Translated, it gives CASSVGRDNYEQYF.

This clone showed up just once. This chain links TRBV7-2 with TRBJ1-2; D not certain. Looked up from germline, CDR1 is SGHTA and CDR2 is FQGNSA. This CDR3 contains 12 residues. With 5 bases removed from V and 2 bases from J, the gap between germline ends came to 6 bases. The CDR3 loop is CASSPQNYGYTF. The CDR3 DNA is TGTGCCAGCAGCCCCCAGAACTATGGCTACACCTTC.